The 8 T cell receptor beta chains given below trace back to one sample, sequenced in a study of OX40 agonist ivuxolimab in advanced cancers. Sequenced by immunoSEQ multiplex PCR; TCRdb stores in-frame clones only, minus some. The sample has about 55,000 clones, 86% seen once. The input for sequencing was CD4+ or CD8+ T cells sorted from blood, taken in a trial of the OX40 agonist ivuxolimab. These receptors all come from an adult with an advanced solid tumor such as melanoma, head and neck, liver or kidney cancer.

The V and J genes are TRBV6-6 and TRBJ2-7, with 7 bases identical to TRBD1. The length of the CDR3 is 14 residues. Germline V gene data show CDR1 as MNHNY and CDR2 as SVGAGI (reference sequence). Germline trimming cut 8 bases from V and 0 bases from J; bases unmatched to any gene: 7. The CDR3 coding sequence is TGTGCCAGCGTACGACGGGACAGCTCCTACGAGCAGTACTTC. As protein: CASVRRDSSYEQYF.

This chain uses TRBV28 with TRBJ1-2, with a tentative D call TRBD1 (6 bases). The V end lost 5 bases, the J end lost 4 bases, and 14 bases lay between the germline ends. Germline assignment: CDR1 MDHEN and CDR2 SYDVKM. The CDR3 has 14 residues. The CDR3 DNA follows: TGTGCCAGCAGTACCCCGGGACACCTCTATGGCTACACCTTC. Protein product: CASSTPGHLYGYTF.

The sample holds a few counts of this clone. V is TRBV13 and J is TRBJ2-4; 13 bases match TRBD2. The CDR3 runs to 18 residues. Germline trimming cut 5 bases from V and 3 bases from J; bases unmatched to any gene: 10. Germline-derived CDR1 and CDR2 are PRHDT and FYEKMQ (reference sequence). The CDR3 coding sequence is TGTGCCAGCAGCCCTACTAGCGGGAGGGCCGGGGGCAAAAACATTCAGTACTTC. It is translated as CASSPTSGRAGGKNIQYF.

This chain links TRBV2 with TRBJ2-2; no clear D gene. Germline V CDR1 and CDR2: SNHLY, FYNNEI. V shed 5 bases and J shed 2 bases, with 6 bases lying between them. The CDR3 consists of 13 residues. CDR3 nucleotides: TGTGCCAGCAGTTGGCAAAACACCGGGGAGCTGTTTTTT. This translates into CASSWQNTGELFF. The whole variable domain, filled in from reference TRBV2 and TRBJ2-2, reads EPEVTQTPSHQVTQMGQEVILRCVPISNHLYFYWYRQILGQKVEFLVSFYNNEISEKSEIFDDQFSVERPDGSNFTLKIRSTKLEDSAMYFCASSWQNTGELFFGEGSRLTVL.

By share, this clone counts as medium-sized (0.01 to 0.1%). The junction does not match germline at one end; this may be a read error. The J gene is TRBJ2-1, the V gene TRBV7-7, with 7 bases lining up with TRBD2. CDR1 is SSHAT and CDR2 is FNYEAQ in the germline V gene (reference sequence). The CDR3 extends over 14 amino acids. In DNA form, the CDR3 reads TGTGCTAGCAGCTTAGGACTAGACGGCGATGAGCAGTTCTTC. It encodes CASSLGLDGDEQFF.

The chain combines TRBV12-5 with TRBJ1-3; D is perhaps TRBD1 (5 bases). The CDR3 runs to 12 residues. Germline loops: CDR1 LGHNT, CDR2 FRNRAP. Trimming cost V 5 bases and J 9 bases, with 11 bases left between them. The CDR3, as DNA: TGTGCTAGTGGTCCCGCGGGGGGCACCATATATTTT. Amino acid sequence: CASGPAGGTIYF.

This chain uses TRBV28 with TRBJ2-7; maybe TRBD1 (6 bases). The CDR3 extends over 14 amino acids. V was clipped by 4 bases and J by 2 bases, with 12 bases between them. Germline assignment: CDR1 MDHEN and CDR2 SYDVKM. This chain's CDR3 is CASSSRTVPYEQYF. CDR3 sequence (DNA): TGTGCCAGCAGTTCAAGGACAGTTCCCTACGAGCAGTACTTC.

This clone has only a few counts. The chain has TRBV11-2 and TRBJ1-5; weak D call: TRBD1 (5 bases). V was pared by 0 bases and J by 4 bases, with 10 bases between. CDR1 and CDR2 (germline): SGHAT, FQNNGV. The CDR3 consists of 15 residues. In DNA, the CDR3 is TGTGCCAGCAGCTTAGATCCAGGGAGGAATCAGCCCCAGCATTTT. Translation: CASSLDPGRNQPQHF.